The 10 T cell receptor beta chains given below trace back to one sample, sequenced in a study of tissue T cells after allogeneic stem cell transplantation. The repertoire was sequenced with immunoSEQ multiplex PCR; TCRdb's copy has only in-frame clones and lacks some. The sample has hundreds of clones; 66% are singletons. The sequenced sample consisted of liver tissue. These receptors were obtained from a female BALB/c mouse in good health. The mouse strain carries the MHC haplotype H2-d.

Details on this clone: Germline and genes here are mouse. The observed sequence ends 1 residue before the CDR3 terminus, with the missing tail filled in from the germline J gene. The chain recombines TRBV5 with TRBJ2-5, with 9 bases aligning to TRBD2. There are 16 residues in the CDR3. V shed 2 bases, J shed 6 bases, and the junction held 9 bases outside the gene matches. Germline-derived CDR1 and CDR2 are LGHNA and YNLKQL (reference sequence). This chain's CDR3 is CASSQQTGGRGDTQYF. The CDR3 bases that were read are TGTGCCAGCAGCCAACAAACTGGGGGGCGGGGGGACACCCAGTAC.

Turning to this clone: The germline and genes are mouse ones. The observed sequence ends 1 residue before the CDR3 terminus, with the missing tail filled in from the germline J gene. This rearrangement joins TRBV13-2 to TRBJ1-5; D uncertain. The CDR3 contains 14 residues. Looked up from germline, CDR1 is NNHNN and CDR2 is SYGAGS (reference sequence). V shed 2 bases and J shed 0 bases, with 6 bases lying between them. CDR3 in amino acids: CASGEDNNNQAPLF. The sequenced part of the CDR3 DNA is TGTGCCAGCGGTGAAGACAATAACAACCAGGCTCCGCTT.

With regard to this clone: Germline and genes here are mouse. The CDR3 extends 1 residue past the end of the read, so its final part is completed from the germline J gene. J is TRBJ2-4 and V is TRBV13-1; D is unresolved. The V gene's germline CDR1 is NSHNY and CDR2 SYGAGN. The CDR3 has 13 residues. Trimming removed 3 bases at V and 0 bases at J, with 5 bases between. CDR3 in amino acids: CASSAASQNTLYF. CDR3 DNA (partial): TGTGCCAGCAGTGCAGCTAGTCAAAACACCTTGTAC.

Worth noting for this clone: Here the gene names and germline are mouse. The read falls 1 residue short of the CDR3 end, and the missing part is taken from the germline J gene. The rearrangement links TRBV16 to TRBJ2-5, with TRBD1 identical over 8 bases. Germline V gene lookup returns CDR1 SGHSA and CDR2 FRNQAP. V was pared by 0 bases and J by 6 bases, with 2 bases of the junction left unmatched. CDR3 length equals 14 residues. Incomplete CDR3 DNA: TGTGCAAGCAGCTTAGACACAGGGGGGGACACCCAGTAC. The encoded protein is CASSLDTGGDTQY. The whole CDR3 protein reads CASSLDTGGDTQYF.

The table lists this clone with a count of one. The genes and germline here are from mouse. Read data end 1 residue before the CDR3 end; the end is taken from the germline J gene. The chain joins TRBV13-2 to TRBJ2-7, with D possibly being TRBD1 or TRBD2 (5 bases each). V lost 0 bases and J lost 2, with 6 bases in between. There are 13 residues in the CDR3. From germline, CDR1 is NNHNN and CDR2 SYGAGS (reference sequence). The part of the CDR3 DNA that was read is TGTGCCAGCGGTGATGGGGGCGCCTATGAACAGTAC. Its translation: CASGDGGAYEQY. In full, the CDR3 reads CASGDGGAYEQYF.

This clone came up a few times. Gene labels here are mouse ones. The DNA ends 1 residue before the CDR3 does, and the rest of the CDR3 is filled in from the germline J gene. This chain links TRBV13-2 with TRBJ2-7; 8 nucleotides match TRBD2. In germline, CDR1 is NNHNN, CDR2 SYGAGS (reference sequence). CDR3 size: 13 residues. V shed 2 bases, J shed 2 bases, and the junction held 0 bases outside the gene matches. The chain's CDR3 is CASGEGGPYEQYF. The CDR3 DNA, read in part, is TGTGCCAGCGGTGAGGGGGGGCCCTATGAACAGTAC.

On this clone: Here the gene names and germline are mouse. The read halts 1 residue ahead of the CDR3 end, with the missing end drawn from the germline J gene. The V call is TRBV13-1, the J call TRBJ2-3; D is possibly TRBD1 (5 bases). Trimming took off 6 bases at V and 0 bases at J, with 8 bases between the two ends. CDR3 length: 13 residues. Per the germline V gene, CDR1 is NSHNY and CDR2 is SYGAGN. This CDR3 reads CASTQGSAETLYF. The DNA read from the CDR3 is TGTGCCAGCACGCAGGGTAGTGCAGAAACGCTGTAT.

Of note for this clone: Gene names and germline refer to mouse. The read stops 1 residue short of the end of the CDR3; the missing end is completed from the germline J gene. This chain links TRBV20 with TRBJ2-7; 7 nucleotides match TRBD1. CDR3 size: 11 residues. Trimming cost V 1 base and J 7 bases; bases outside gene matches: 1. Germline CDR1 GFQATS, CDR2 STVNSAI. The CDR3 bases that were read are TGTGGTGCTAGGGTCAGGGGGGAACAGTAC. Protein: CGARVRGEQY. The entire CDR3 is CGARVRGEQYF. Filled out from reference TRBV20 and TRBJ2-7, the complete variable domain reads GALVYQYPRRTICKSGTSMRMECQAVGFQATSVAWYRQSPQKTFELIALSTVNSAIKYEQNFTQEKFPISHPNLSFSSMTVLNAYLEDRGLYLCGARVRGEQYFGPGTRLTVL.

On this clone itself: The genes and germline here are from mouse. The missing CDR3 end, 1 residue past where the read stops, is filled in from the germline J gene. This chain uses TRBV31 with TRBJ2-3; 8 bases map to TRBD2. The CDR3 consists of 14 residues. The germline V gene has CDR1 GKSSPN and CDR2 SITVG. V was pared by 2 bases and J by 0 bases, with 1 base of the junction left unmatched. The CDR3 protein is CAWSDWGSAETLYF. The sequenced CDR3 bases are TGTGCCTGGAGTGACTGGGGCAGTGCAGAAACGCTGTAT.

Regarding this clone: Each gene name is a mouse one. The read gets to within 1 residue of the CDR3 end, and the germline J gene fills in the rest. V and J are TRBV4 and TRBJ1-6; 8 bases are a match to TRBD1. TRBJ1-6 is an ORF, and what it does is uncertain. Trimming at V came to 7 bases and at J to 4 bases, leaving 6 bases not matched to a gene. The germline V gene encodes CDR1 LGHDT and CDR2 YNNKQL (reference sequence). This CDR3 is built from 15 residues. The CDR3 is CASIPRDRYNSPLYF. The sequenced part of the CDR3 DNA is TGTGCCAGCATCCCCCGGGACAGGTATAATTCGCCCCTCTAC.